The entry that follows covers one T cell receptor beta chain sequence. No antigen is known for it. The CDR3 loop spans 17 amino acids. V lost 1 base and J lost 1, with 12 bases in between. The germline CDR1 and CDR2 sequences are SGHRS and YFSETQ. This entry belongs to a study of shared clonotypes between healthy human individuals. About the research overall: Researchers assigned three CD4 naive, three CD4 memory, two CD8 naive and one CD8 memory plate to each donor. Whole-study results and caveats: Relative to memory subsets, naive subsets generally showed larger estimated richness. Shared clonotypes across all four donors exceeded non-shared ones in generation probability.

Sequencing used immunoSEQ multiplex PCR; TCRdb keeps in-frame clones, though not all of them. The sample shows around 2.1 million clones, roughly 95% of them seen only once. The TCR was taken from a young man in good health. The sequenced sample consisted of naive CD4+ T cells sorted from blood. Subset given: CD45RA+ positively selected. The rearrangement uses TRBV5-1 and TRBJ2-6; no reliable D call. The CDR3 loop reads CASSLRVVGSGANVLTF. The CDR3 DNA is TGCGCCAGCAGCTTGAGGGTAGTAGGGTCTGGGGCCAACGTCCTGACTTTC.